This T cell receptor (beta chain) was captured in a study of monozygotic twins with cystic fibrosis. The V and J ends lost 3 bases and 6 bases, in that order; junction bases with no gene match: 7. This CDR3 has 16 residues. Germline assignment: CDR1 LGHNA and CDR2 YNFKEQ. In regard to this clone: Its antigen is currently unknown.

Measured with immunoSEQ multiplex PCR; TCRdb has only the in-frame clones, and not every one. This sample has some 25,000 clones, with about 96% found just once. Points from the study as a whole: Monozygotic CF twin pairs shared significantly more nucleotide-identical clonotypes than unrelated CF individuals did. Clonality was generally low (median roughly 0.01), higher in the most severe patients. J usage was most co-twin-similar in 8 of 16 pairs, V in 13.

The chain is built from TRBV4-2 and TRBJ2-3, with TRBD2 matching 12 bases. The source material was blood. This TCR was recovered from a girl aged 2 to 10 with cystic fibrosis. The CDR3 DNA sequence: TGTGCCAGCAGCCACCCTGGGACTAGCGGGTTCGATACGCAGTATTTT. Its protein product is CASSHPGTSGFDTQYF.